One T cell receptor (beta chain) is described in this entry. Its antigen is unknown. This specimen belongs to a study of cytomegalovirus exposure and HLA in healthy donors. The CDR3 covers 15 residues. Germline V gene sequence: CDR1 SGHDT, CDR2 YYEEEE. Trimming removed 3 bases from V and 8 bases from J; junction bases left unmatched: 13. Donors consisted of healthy bone marrow donors. General study points: Reported results showed that the classifier diagnosed cytomegalovirus status with high specificity and sensitivity. Exclusion as indistinguishable affected some V segments, including TRBV6-2 and TRBV6-3. Cytomegalovirus association was listed for around 170 TCR beta chains.

In the PCR, 60 Vbeta and 13 Jbeta primers were used. Sequencing used immunoSEQ multiplex PCR; TCRdb keeps in-frame clones, though not all of them. The profile shows about 110,000 clones, 70% to 80% of them singletons. Material for sequencing was PBMCs. The clonotype was recovered from a woman between 18 and 30 years old in good health and CMV-seropositive. The chain is built from TRBV5-6 and TRBJ1-1; 7 bases match TRBD1. CDR3 residues: CASSSWPGGFLEAFF. The DNA for the CDR3 is TGTGCCAGCAGCTCCTGGCCAGGGGGTTTTCTAGAAGCTTTCTTT.